This T cell receptor (beta chain) came from a study of blood T cell repertoires in COVID-19. Overall study: PBMCs, B-cell-depleted T cells, or T cells were the source of the cDNA or gDNA that made up the material.

Germline V lookup: CDR1 SGHTS, CDR2 YDEGEE. The CDR3 loop spans 15 amino acids. Deletions cut 1 base from V and 2 bases from J, with 13 bases between. In the authors' workflow: Quantification of nucleated cells was approximated via reference gene primer amplification. The table came from immunoSEQ multiplex PCR; TCRdb's copy has only in-frame clones and leaves some out. V and J calls and clone size are as listed in that table; D and trimming were resolved from the DNA. The table lists some 150,000 clones, 84% of them singletons. Participants were aged roughly 18 to 90 years, lived in 24 US areas, and enrolled virtually. Participant-reported clinical history was the basis for cohort assignment.

This chain links TRBV5-8 with TRBJ2-7, with D possibly TRBD1 on 5 matching bases. Sequencing was performed on PBMCs or T cells enriched from blood (not recorded which). This clonotype was sampled from a woman aged 45-65 years who had been exposed to COVID-19. The CDR3 protein is CASSLRGRSPYEQYF. The CDR3, as DNA: TGTGCCAGCAGCTTGAGGGGCAGGAGCCCCTACGAGCAGTACTTC.